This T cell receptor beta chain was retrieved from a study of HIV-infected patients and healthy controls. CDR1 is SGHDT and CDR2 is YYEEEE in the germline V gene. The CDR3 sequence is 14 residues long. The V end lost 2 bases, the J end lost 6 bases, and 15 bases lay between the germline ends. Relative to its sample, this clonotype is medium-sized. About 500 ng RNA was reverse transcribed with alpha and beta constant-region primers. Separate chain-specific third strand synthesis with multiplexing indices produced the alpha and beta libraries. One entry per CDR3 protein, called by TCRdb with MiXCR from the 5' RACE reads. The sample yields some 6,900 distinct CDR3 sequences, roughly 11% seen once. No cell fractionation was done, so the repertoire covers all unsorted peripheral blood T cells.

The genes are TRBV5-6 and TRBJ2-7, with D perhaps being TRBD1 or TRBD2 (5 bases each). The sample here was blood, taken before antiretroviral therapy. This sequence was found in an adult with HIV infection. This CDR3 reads CASSFQGPFREQYF. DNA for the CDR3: TGTGCCAGCAGCTTCCAGGGACCCTTCCGCGAGCAGTACTTC.